This T cell receptor beta chain was found in a study of cytomegalovirus exposure and HLA in healthy donors. Study-level findings and limits: Reports indicated that the classifier achieved high specificity and sensitivity in diagnosing cytomegalovirus status. Rarity marked most TCR sequences, yet some public TCRs occurred in many donors. Analyses of presence/absence relied on an assumption of roughly uniform sequencing depth across donors.

CDR3 length: 14 residues. Trimming left V 1 base short and J 2 bases short, with 9 bases between. From germline, CDR1 is SGHNT and CDR2 YYREEE (reference sequence). With respect to this clone: Its antigen is as yet unknown. This CDR3 is also generated by other DNA sequences in the sample.

Healthy individuals who donated bone marrow served as the donors. PCR employed 60 Vbeta and 13 Jbeta primers. TCRdb keeps only in-frame clones here, not all; method: immunoSEQ multiplex PCR. The data hold about 150,000 clones, with about four fifths observed a single time. Material: PBMCs. The receptor's source is a male donor in good health and CMV-seronegative. V usage is TRBV5-4 and J usage is TRBJ1-1; weak D call: TRBD1 (6 bases). The CDR3 here is CASSLTGYNTEAFF. The CDR3 region has the DNA TGTGCCAGCAGCTTGACAGGGTACAACACTGAAGCTTTCTTT.